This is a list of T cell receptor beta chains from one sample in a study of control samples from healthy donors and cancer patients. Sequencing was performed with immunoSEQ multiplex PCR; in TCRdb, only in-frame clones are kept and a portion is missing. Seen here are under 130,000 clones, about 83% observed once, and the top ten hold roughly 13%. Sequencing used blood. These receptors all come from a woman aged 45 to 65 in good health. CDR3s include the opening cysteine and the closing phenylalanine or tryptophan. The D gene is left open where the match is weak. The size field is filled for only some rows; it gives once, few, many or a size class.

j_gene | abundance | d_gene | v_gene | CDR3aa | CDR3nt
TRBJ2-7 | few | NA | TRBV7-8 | CASSLLQGPTYEQYF | TGTGCCAGCAGCCTACTTCAGGGGCCCACCTACGAGCAGTACTTC
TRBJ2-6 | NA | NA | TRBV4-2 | CASSPQQSSGANVLTF | TGTGCCAGCAGCCCCCAACAGTCCTCTGGGGCCAACGTCCTGACTTTC
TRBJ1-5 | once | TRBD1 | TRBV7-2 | CASSPATGGSRPQHF | TGTGCCAGCAGCCCCGCGACAGGGGGGTCTCGGCCCCAGCATTTT
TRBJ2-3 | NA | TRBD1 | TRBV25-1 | CATSPGTGTDTQYF | TGTGCCACCTCCCCCGGGACAGGCACAGATACGCAGTATTTT
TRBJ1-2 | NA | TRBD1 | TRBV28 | CASSLVGITGGYGYTF | TGTGCCAGCAGTTTAGTTGGTATTACAGGGGGCTACGGCTACACCTTC
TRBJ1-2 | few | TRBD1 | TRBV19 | CASSIDGTASPANYGYTF | TGTGCCAGTAGTATAGACGGGACAGCGTCACCAGCTAACTATGGCTACACCTTC
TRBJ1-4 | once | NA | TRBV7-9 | CASSRLRDGRGEKLFF | TGTGCCAGCAGTCGGCTCCGGGACGGCCGTGGAGAAAAACTGTTTTTT
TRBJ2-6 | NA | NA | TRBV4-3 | CASSQAPDSGANVLTF | TGCGCCAGCAGCCAAGCACCAGACTCTGGGGCCAACGTCCTGACTTTC
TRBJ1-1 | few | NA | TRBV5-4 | CASSLSNTEAFF | TGTGCCAGCAGCCTCTCGAACACTGAAGCTTTCTTT
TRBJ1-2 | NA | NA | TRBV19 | CASSISGNYGYTF | TGTGCCAGTAGTATCTCAGGCAACTATGGCTACACCTTC
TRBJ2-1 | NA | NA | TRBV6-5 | CASSLLNEQFF | TGTGCCAGCAGTTTATTAAACGAGCAGTTCTTC
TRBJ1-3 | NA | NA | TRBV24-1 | CATSGPENTIYF | TGTGCCACCAGTGGTCCAGAAAACACCATATATTTT
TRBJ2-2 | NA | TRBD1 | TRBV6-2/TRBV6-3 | CASSTGQGDTGELFF | TGTGCCAGCAGTACGGGACAGGGTGACACCGGGGAGCTGTTTTTT
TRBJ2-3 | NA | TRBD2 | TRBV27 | CASSPPGLSWDTQYF | TGTGCCAGCAGCCCACCGGGACTATCCTGGGATACGCAGTATTTT
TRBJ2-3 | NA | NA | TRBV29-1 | CSVRGWGTDTQYF | TGCAGCGTGAGGGGTTGGGGCACAGATACGCAGTATTTT
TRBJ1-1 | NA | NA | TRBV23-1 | CASSHLNKRNTEAFF | TGCGCCAGCAGTCATCTCAATAAGAGGAACACTGAAGCTTTCTTT
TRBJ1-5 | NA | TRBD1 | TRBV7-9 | CASSLEGAVQPQHF | TGTGCCAGCAGCTTAGAGGGGGCGGTTCAGCCCCAGCATTTT
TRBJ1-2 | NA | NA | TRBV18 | CASSPDVYYGYTF | TGTGCCAGCTCACCCGACGTATACTATGGCTACACCTTC
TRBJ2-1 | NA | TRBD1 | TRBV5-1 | CASSLRTGWDEQFF | TGCGCCAGCAGCCTACGGACAGGGTGGGATGAGCAGTTCTTC
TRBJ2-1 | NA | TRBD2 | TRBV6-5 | CASSYGSGGNNEQFF | TGTGCCAGCAGTTACGGAAGCGGGGGTAACAATGAGCAGTTCTTC
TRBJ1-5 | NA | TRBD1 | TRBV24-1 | CATSPGQGYQPQHF | TGTGCCACCAGCCCGGGACAGGGATATCAGCCCCAGCATTTT
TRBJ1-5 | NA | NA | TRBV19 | CASSARSPLGAFSNQPQHF | TGTGCCAGTAGTGCACGATCACCCCTAGGGGCGTTTAGCAATCAGCCCCAGCATTTT
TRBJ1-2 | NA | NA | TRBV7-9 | CASSLLQAGGYTF | TGTGCCAGCAGCTTATTACAGGCGGGGGGCTACACCTTC
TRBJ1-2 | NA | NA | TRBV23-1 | CASSQSDPGEGYGYTF | TGCGCCAGCAGTCAATCTGATCCAGGGGAGGGCTATGGCTACACCTTC
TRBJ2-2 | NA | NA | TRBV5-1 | CASSPSLNTGELFF | TGCGCCAGCAGCCCGTCACTTAACACCGGGGAGCTGTTTTTT
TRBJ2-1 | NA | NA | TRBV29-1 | CSVEGGKGYNEQFF | TGCAGCGTTGAAGGGGGAAAGGGGTACAATGAGCAGTTCTTC